A single sample is the source of the 13 T cell receptor beta chains below, sequenced in a study of radiation and T cells in renal cell carcinoma. Specified time point: blood 2 weeks post-SBRT. Treatment given: 15 Gy SBRT to primary tumor, nephrectomy 4 weeks later. Clones were read by immunoSEQ multiplex PCR, and TCRdb kept only the in-frame ones, dropping some. The table records about 130,000 clones, 70% to 90% of them present only once. Sequencing was performed on blood, taken from a patient whose treatment included radiotherapy and nephrectomy. The receptors derive from a woman between 65 and 79 years old with renal cell carcinoma.

The chain joins TRBV7-2 to TRBJ2-7; D call uncertain. Germline assignment: CDR1 SGHTA and CDR2 FQGNSA. The V end was cut by 1 base, the J end by 5 bases, with 9 bases between. The CDR3 runs to 13 residues. CDR3 nucleotide sequence: TGTGCCAGCAGCTTAGAGTACGGCGACGAGCAGTACTTC. Translation gives CASSLEYGDEQYF.

V usage is TRBV6-5 and J usage is TRBJ1-5; perhaps TRBD1 as D (5 bases). The CDR3 spans 14 residues. Germline V gene data show CDR1 as MNHEY and CDR2 as SVGAGI. The V gene lost 4 bases and the J gene lost 7 bases, with 14 bases spanning the gap. The CDR3 reads CASSLHQGYQPQHF. In nucleotides, the CDR3 is TGTGCCAGCAGTTTACATCAGGGTTACCAGCCCCAGCATTTT.

This clone was detected only once. V and J are TRBV2 and TRBJ1-6; unclear D gene. This CDR3 is built from 15 residues. V lost 7 bases, J lost 2 bases, and 12 bases lay in between. CDR1 and CDR2 from the germline V gene are SNHLY and FYNNEI. CDR3 region: CASMADITYNSPLHF. The CDR3 DNA reads TGTGCCAGCATGGCTGATATCACCTATAATTCACCCCTCCACTTT. Complete variable domain (other parts from reference TRBV2 and TRBJ1-6): EPEVTQTPSHQVTQMGQEVILRCVPISNHLYFYWYRQILGQKVEFLVSFYNNEISEKSEIFDDQFSVERPDGSNFTLKIRSTKLEDSAMYFCASMADITYNSPLHFGNGTRLTVT.

The rearrangement uses TRBV7-8 and TRBJ2-1; D possibly corresponds to TRBD1 (5 bases). The CDR3 is 15 residues long. V was cut by 2 bases and J by 5 bases, with 13 bases left in between. Germline CDR1 reads SGHVS; CDR2 reads FQNEAQ. CDR3 region: CASSLSGKGNNEQFF. CDR3 coding DNA: TGTGCCAGCAGCTTATCAGGGAAGGGGAACAATGAGCAGTTCTTC. Filled out from reference TRBV7-8 and TRBJ2-1, the complete variable domain reads GAGVSQSPRYKVAKRGQDVALRCDPISGHVSLFWYQQALGQGPEFLTYFQNEAQLDKSGLPSDRFFAERPEGSVSTLKIQRTQQEDSAVYLCASSLSGKGNNEQFFGPGTRLTVL.

The CDR3 DNA sequence: TGTGCCTGGAGTGTACGAGCGGGGACAGATACGCAGTATTTT. Translated, it gives CAWSVRAGTDTQYF. The chain recombines TRBV30 with TRBJ2-3; 7 positions match TRBD2. This CDR3 spans 14 amino acids. Germline trimming cut 0 bases from V and 3 bases from J; bases unmatched to any gene: 3. CDR1 and CDR2 (germline): GTSNPN, SVGIG (reference sequence).

The rearrangement joins TRBV7-2 to TRBJ1-2, with D unresolved. The CDR3 has 14 residues. Germline V CDR1 and CDR2: SGHTA, FQGNSA. Trimming left V 2 bases short and J 1 base short, with 8 bases between. CDR3 DNA sequence: TGTGCCAGCAGCTTAAACAACTTTAACTATGGCTACACCTTC. Amino acids: CASSLNNFNYGYTF.

This chain joins TRBV6-6 and TRBJ1-1; TRBD1 matches 8 bases. J gave up 6 bases and V 1 base, and 4 bases lay outside the gene matches. The germline CDR1 and CDR2 sequences are MNHNY and SVGAGI (reference sequence). This CDR3 contains 14 residues. The CDR3: CASSYFQGAAEAFF. CDR3 nucleotides: TGTGCCAGCAGTTACTTTCAGGGGGCGGCTGAAGCTTTCTTT.

The J gene is TRBJ1-2, the V gene TRBV9, with a tentative D call TRBD1 (6 bases). Per the germline V gene, CDR1 is SGDLS and CDR2 is YYNGEE. V lost 2 bases and J 4 bases, leaving 9 bases between the germline ends. The CDR3 has 13 residues. The CDR3 nucleotides read TGTGCCAGCAGCGTGGACAGCTTCTATGGCTACACCTTC. It encodes CASSVDSFYGYTF. The entire variable domain, with the rest obtained from reference TRBV9 and TRBJ1-2, is as follows: DSGVTQTPKHLITATGQRVTLRCSPRSGDLSVYWYQQSLDQGLQFLIQYYNGEERAKGNILERFSAQQFPDLHSELNLSSLELGDSALYFCASSVDSFYGYTFGSGTRLTVV.

V is TRBV30 and J is TRBJ2-1; the match to TRBD2 covers 7 bases. Germline values: CDR1 GTSNPN, CDR2 SVGIG (reference sequence). Trimming took 1 base from V and 0 from J; bases not matched to a gene: 6. This CDR3 region has 16 residues. As DNA, the CDR3 is TGTGCCTGGAGTGCAGCCGGGGGGACCTCCTACAATGAGCAGTTCTTC. This gives the protein CAWSAAGGTSYNEQFF.

This chain connects TRBV10-3 to TRBJ1-2; D uncertain. From germline, CDR1 is ENHRY and CDR2 SYGVKD. The CDR3 contains 14 residues. Trimming cost V 7 bases and J 5 bases, with 17 bases left between them. CDR3 in DNA: TGTGCCATCACCACAGAGTCCGGAGTTTATGGCTACACCTTC. Translating it yields CAITTESGVYGYTF.

This clone was detected a few times. The chain joins TRBV7-2 to TRBJ1-6, with 7 bases identical to TRBD1. Germline values: CDR1 SGHTA, CDR2 FQGNSA. The CDR3 is 14 residues long. V dropped 2 bases and J dropped 9; count of bases not matched to a gene: 4. The CDR3 nucleotides read TGTGCCAGCAGCTTACTACAGGGGAGTTCACCCCTCCACTTT. Residues: CASSLLQGSSPLHF.

The rearrangement joins TRBV9 to TRBJ1-3; D ambiguous. V lost 0 bases and J 0 bases, leaving 7 bases between the germline ends. The germline V gene has CDR1 SGDLS and CDR2 YYNGEE. This CDR3 spans 15 amino acids. CDR3 bases: TGTGCCAGCAGCGTAGGAAGCTACTCTGGAAACACCATATATTTT. The encoded protein is CASSVGSYSGNTIYF.

This sequence joins TRBV25-1 and TRBJ2-1, with D hard to call. This CDR3 contains 17 residues. Trimming removed 0 bases at V and 0 bases at J, with 12 bases between. CDR1 MGHDK and CDR2 SYGVNS come from the germline V gene. The CDR3 region has the DNA TGTGCCAGCAGTGAATATAAAGTGGGGTCCTCCTACAATGAGCAGTTCTTC. Translating it yields CASSEYKVGSSYNEQFF.